This T cell receptor (beta chain) derives from a study of T cell responses to AZD1222 COVID-19 vaccine. Points on this clone: The antigen is not known. Other nucleotide sequences in the sample specify the same CDR3.

General study points: Mostly white British, mostly female donors; authors suggested clonal diversity may be underestimated.

The table came from immunoSEQ multiplex PCR; TCRdb's copy has only in-frame clones and leaves some out. This table has about 110,000 clones, 70% to 90% appearing once. J gave up 5 bases and V 5 bases, and 8 bases lay outside the gene matches. The CDR3 contains 14 residues. Germline lookup yields CDR1 MNHEY and CDR2 SMNVEV (reference sequence). This sequence was found in an adult in good health. This material consisted of peripheral blood, taken on day 0 of AZD1222 vaccination. The chain is built from TRBV27 and TRBJ1-2, with TRBD1 matching 7 bases. The CDR3 sequence: CASSPQGGRYGYTF. For the CDR3, the DNA is TGTGCCAGCAGTCCTCAGGGGGGGAGGTATGGCTACACCTTC.